What follows are 5 T cell receptor beta chains derived from one specimen sequenced in a study of response to subunit inactivated influenza vaccine. TCRdb redid the calling of the RT-PCR reads with MiXCR, one entry per CDR3 protein. The sample shows under 800,000 distinct CDR3 sequences, more than 11% of them seen only once. The sequencing here drew on PBMCs from blood, taken 14 to 15 days before vaccination. The receptors were sampled from a man over 45 who received an inactivated influenza vaccine.

Only a few counts were recorded for this clonotype. This rearrangement joins TRBV18 to TRBJ2-3; 7 positions match TRBD2. Unmatched junction bases numbered 5, after V lost 4 bases and J lost 4 bases. CDR1 and CDR2 (germline): KGHSH, LQKENI. This CDR3 has 14 residues. CDR3 amino acids: CASSQGGSPDTQYF. The DNA of the CDR3 is TGTGCCAGCTCACAGGGCGGGAGCCCAGATACGCAGTATTTT. The full variable domain, with the rest looked up from reference TRBV18 and TRBJ2-3, is NAGVMQNPRHLVRRRGQEARLRCSPMKGHSHVYWYRQLPEEGLKFMVYLQKENIIDESGMPKERFSAEFPKEGPSILRIQQVVRGDSAAYFCASSQGGSPDTQYFGPGTRLTVL.

This clonotype was picked up a small number of times. The J gene is TRBJ1-1, the V gene TRBV3-1; no definite D call. This CDR3 is built from 14 residues. Looked up from germline, CDR1 is LGHDT and CDR2 is YNNKEL (reference sequence). Trimming took off 1 base at V and 4 bases at J, with 10 bases between the two ends. The CDR3 sequence: CASSQAFKGTEAFF. The CDR3 DNA is TGTGCCAGCAGCCAAGCATTTAAGGGCACTGAAGCTTTCTTT.

This clonotype was counted only a few times. DNA of the CDR3: TGTGCCAGCAGCTGGGACAGCTCAACGATTCAGTACTTC. Encoded protein: CASSWDSSTIQYF. V usage is TRBV7-2 and J usage is TRBJ2-4, with 7 bases lining up with TRBD1. The CDR3 spans 13 residues. J lost 10 bases, V lost 4 bases, and 7 bases had no gene match. Germline V CDR1 and CDR2: SGHTA, FQGNSA.

This clonotype was seen once. With a much larger clone just one base away, this may be a read error. V usage is TRBV3-1 and J usage is TRBJ2-2, with a tentative D call TRBD2 (6 bases). The CDR3 totals 15 residues. CDR1 is LGHDT and CDR2 is YNNKEL in the germline V gene (reference sequence). CDR3 amino acids: CASCQSGTPHGELFF. In DNA form, the CDR3 reads TGTGCCAGCTGCCAATCCGGGACTCCTCACGGGGAGCTGTTTTTT.

Many counts were recorded for this clonotype. This chain joins TRBV29-1 and TRBJ2-5, with TRBD2 as a possible D gene (7 bases). Trimming removed 7 bases from V and 4 bases from J, with 16 bases in between. Germline CDR1 SQVTM, CDR2 ANQGSEA. The CDR3 loop spans 13 amino acids. CDR3 in DNA: TGCAGCGAGACCACGGGGGGCACAGAGACCCAGTACTTC. Amino acid sequence: CSETTGGTETQYF. The full variable domain, in which reference TRBV29-1 and TRBJ2-5 provide the parts outside the CDR3, is SAVISQKPSRDICQRGTSLTIQCQVDSQVTMMFWYRQQPGQSLTLIATANQGSEATYESGFVIDKFPISRPNLTFSTLTVSNMSPEDSSIYLCSETTGGTETQYFGPGTRLLVL.